Below, one TCR beta chain is given with its context. Germline values: CDR1 MNHNS, CDR2 SASEGT. The CDR3 is made up of 14 amino acids. Trimming shortened V by 3 bases and J by 9 bases, and 15 bases separated the two germline ends. The data are from a study of tumor-infiltrating lymphocytes in primary liver carcinoma. About the study: Tumors were stage T1-T3 N0M0, roughly 4 to 11 cm across.

A constant-region primer served to make TCR beta cDNA from about 530 ng total RNA. Nested multiplex PCR, run for three rounds with slightly modified ARM-PCR, yielded TCR beta libraries. Both of the initial two PCR rounds ran for around 10 cycles and employed TRBV1-TRBV30 forward primers alongside a C-beta reverse primer. TCRdb re-called the multiplex PCR reads with MiXCR, one entry per CDR3 protein. The table has 55,000 to 70,000 distinct CDR3 sequences, about two thirds seen once. DNA and RNA were both co-extracted from roughly 18-30 mg of bulk tissue that had not been sorted. Surgery removed the patients' primary liver carcinoma.

This receptor was taken from a man aged 35 to 55 with primary liver carcinoma and hepatitis B virus infection. The sequenced sample consisted of liver tumor tissue from sampling region 2. The subset was: tumor region T2, inferior pole. The chain combines TRBV6-1 with TRBJ2-4; D is perhaps TRBD2 (6 bases). The DNA of the CDR3 is TGTGCCAGCAGTGACGGGACTCCTCGGGGCATTCAGTACTTC. Its translation is CASSDGTPRGIQYF.